One and the same sample provided the 6 T cell receptor beta chains below, sequenced in a study of shared clonotypes between healthy human individuals. Only in-frame clones appear in the TCRdb table, and some are missing; sequencing was by immunoSEQ multiplex PCR. The profile shows about 990,000 clones, around 78% of them singletons. The sequenced material came from memory CD4+ T cells from PBMCs. Subset noted: CD45RA-negative fraction. These receptors all come from a man aged 18 to 29 in good health. Some clones in this sample may be carry-over from other donors' samples.

The V and J genes are TRBV4-1 and TRBJ1-1, with D possibly TRBD1 on 5 matching bases. This CDR3 is built from 14 residues. The V end lost 4 bases, the J end lost 4 bases, and 13 bases lay between the germline ends. Germline values: CDR1 MGHRA, CDR2 YSYEKL. Here the CDR3 DNA reads TGCGCCAGCAGCCGAGACGGCGGGGGCACTGAAGCTTTCTTT. Residues: CASSRDGGGTEAFF.

The chain couples TRBV7-9 to TRBJ1-4, with TRBD1 matching 8 bases. This CDR3 has 14 residues. With 5 bases clipped from V and 8 bases from J, the junction kept 7 bases outside the gene matches. Looked up from germline, CDR1 is SEHNR and CDR2 is FQNEAQ (reference sequence). CDR3 region: CASSLRGLEEKLFF. The CDR3 coding sequence is TGTGCCAGCAGCCTCAGGGGGCTTGAGGAAAAACTGTTTTTT. The full variable domain, in which reference TRBV7-9 and TRBJ1-4 provide the parts outside the CDR3, is DTGVSQNPRHKITKRGQNVTFRCDPISEHNRLYWYRQTLGQGPEFLTYFQNEAQLEKSRLLSDRFSAERPKGSFSTLEIQRTEQGDSAMYLCASSLRGLEEKLFFGSGTQLSVL.

The chain carries TRBV7-2 and TRBJ1-4; D gene ambiguous. V lost 1 base, J lost 7 bases, and 7 bases lay in between. CDR1 and CDR2 from the germline V gene are SGHTA and FQGNSA. The CDR3 has 13 amino acids. CDR3 sequence (DNA): TGTGCCAGCAGCTTAGTGGCGGGTGAAAAACTGTTTTTT. Translating it yields CASSLVAGEKLFF.

The CDR3 DNA sequence: TGTGCCAGCAGCTTAGAAAGGGGTGGTAACTATGGCTACACCTTC. It specifies CASSLERGGNYGYTF. V gene TRBV7-9 combines with J gene TRBJ1-2, with D tentatively TRBD1 (5 bases). The V and J ends lost 1 base and 1 base respectively, with 10 bases between them. The CDR3 runs to 15 residues. Germline values: CDR1 SEHNR, CDR2 FQNEAQ (reference sequence). Based on the CDR3 plus reference TRBV7-9 and TRBJ1-2, the full variable domain is DTGVSQNPRHKITKRGQNVTFRCDPISEHNRLYWYRQTLGQGPEFLTYFQNEAQLEKSRLLSDRFSAERPKGSFSTLEIQRTEQGDSAMYLCASSLERGGNYGYTFGSGTRLTVV.

This chain links TRBV9 with TRBJ1-3; possibly TRBD1 for D (5 bases). The germline V gene has CDR1 SGDLS and CDR2 YYNGEE. The CDR3 runs to 15 residues. V was pared by 3 bases and J by 0 bases, with 10 bases between. The CDR3 region has the DNA TGTGCCAGCAGCGCGACGACAGCCTCTGGAAACACCATATATTTT. Translation: CASSATTASGNTIYF.

The V gene is TRBV9, the J gene TRBJ2-7, with D unclear. CDR1 and CDR2 from the germline V gene are SGDLS and YYNGEE. The V end lost 7 bases, the J end lost 0 bases, and 11 bases lay between the germline ends. The CDR3 length is 13 residues. CDR3 amino acids: CASPGRTSYEQYF. The CDR3 coding sequence is TGTGCCAGCCCAGGACGGACCTCCTACGAGCAGTACTTC.